Listed here is a single TCR beta chain. This clone occurred once. What this receptor recognizes is not known. Within one base of it there is no much larger clone, and no base qualities were kept. This sample is drawn from a study of shared clonotypes between healthy human individuals (dated by TCRdb to 2019 to 2021). As for the study more broadly: A few men and a couple of women, aged 18 to 49 years, made up the cohort. Between about 0.9 and 10 billion PBMCs per donor were obtained by leukapheresis. For each donor, CD4 naive and CD4 memory were each run on three plates, CD8 naive on two plates, and CD8 memory on one plate. To estimate repertoire size and how much clonotype sharing occurs between individuals, the study deeply sequenced the blood TCR repertoires of five or six healthy adults. Libraries were prepared and TCR repertoires were sequenced by different laboratories using diverse techniques, in order to increase sequencing depth and limit assay-specific biases. General conclusions and limits of the study: Sampling was restricted to blood, and TCR repertoires in tissue are likely to differ from TCR repertoires in blood. The small number of donors limited the genetic and exposure-history diversity represented. Naive subsets generally had larger estimated clonotype richness than memory subsets. About 5% of naive CD4, approximately 3.7% of naive CD8, around 2.3% of memory CD4, and 0.35% to 0.5% of memory CD8 clonotypes were shared across a handful of donors. Clonotypes shared by all four sorted-subset donors showed higher generation probabilities than non-shared clonotypes. Incomplete sequencing was indicated by rarefaction of sorted-subset datasets, despite the large sequencing depth. Based on pairwise subsampling, the degree of clonotype sharing among donors was expected to be affected by sequencing depth.

Healthy HIV-negative adults with no recently reported acute infections or vaccinations were included as donors. Every donor was a Caucasian adult living in Nashville, Tennessee, USA. CD4+ T cells were enriched by magnetic negative selection, after which naive cells were positively selected on CD45RA and the negative fraction was taken as the memory subset. Blood was collected by leukapheresis, and PBMCs were isolated by Ficoll-Histopaque density gradient centrifugation and then cryopreserved in liquid nitrogen vapor phase. Purity and quantity of every magnetically sorted T cell population were checked by analytical flow cytometry. From each sorted fraction, genomic DNA was isolated and quantified by UV absorbance on a Nanodrop 2000c. Using the deep immunoSEQ assay, multiplex PCR amplified TCR CDR3 regions from genomic DNA. Extracted genomic DNA from each cell subset was spread evenly across all wells of several immunoSEQ 96-well plates, with each plate serving as a replicate. For sorted subsets, around 200 ng genomic DNA, equal to 25,000 to 35,000 T cell genomes, was loaded into each replicate PCR. Purified libraries were measured with a Qubit 3.0 fluorometer, size-checked on a Bioanalyzer 2100, and measured again with the KAPA Library Quantification kit. A separate single-read 150-cycle Illumina NextSeq 550 flow cell was used to sequence each immunoSEQ 96-well plate. Processing in the source paper ran as follows. The immunoSEQ output contained only junctional sequences without quality scores, so filtering could not match that applied to full-length reads. Sequences were annotated with PyIR, a Python wrapper for IgBLAST v1.9, and V/J genes and CDR3 were assigned using IMGT germline references. Any read was removed if the V/J assignment was weak (E-value above 1e-6), the CDR3 was missing, or the read contained stop codons, out-of-frame junctions, or ambiguous translated residues. V3J clonotypes were defined as sequences sharing the same inferred V gene, J gene, and CDR3 amino acid sequence. Percentage overlap between repertoires was calculated by dividing the number of shared unique clonotypes by the size of the smaller repertoire. Richness of each repertoire was evaluated using RTK rarefaction, the Chao1 estimator, and Recon v2.1 estimates of unobserved clonotypes. OLGA was used to compute generation probabilities for all TCRbeta clonotypes that the gDNA method yielded from a few donors. TCRdb mirrors the immuneACCESS table, restricted to in-frame sequences. Some clones are absent from its copies; in checked studies, under half trace to an unresolved V gene, and the reason for the others is unknown. The V and J calls and clone size come from that table; D and trimming were worked out from the DNA. A total of about 1.5 million clones appear in this sample, roughly 96% of them only once. The top ten clonotypes cover over 1% of the sample.

The CDR3 goes from the cysteine to the phenylalanine over 16 residues. Only the CDR3 DNA is retained, 48 bases long and in frame from the first base. According to the germline V gene, CDR1 reads SGHDT and CDR2 reads YYEEEE. V and J are trimmed by 4 bases and 1 base, and the gene matches miss 6 bases of the junction. The sample was naive CD4+ T cells sorted from blood. Read against the paper, the sample's cell subset or site label means: CD45RA+ positively selected. The receptor's source is a man between 25 and 39 years old in good health. Rearrangement joined TRBV5-6 to TRBJ1-5, with 9 junctional bases fitting TRBD1. The nucleotide sequence reads as follows: TGTGCCAGCAGCCCGGGACAGGGTTGGAGCAATCAGCCCCAGCATTTT. Translated, it gives CASSPGQGWSNQPQHF.